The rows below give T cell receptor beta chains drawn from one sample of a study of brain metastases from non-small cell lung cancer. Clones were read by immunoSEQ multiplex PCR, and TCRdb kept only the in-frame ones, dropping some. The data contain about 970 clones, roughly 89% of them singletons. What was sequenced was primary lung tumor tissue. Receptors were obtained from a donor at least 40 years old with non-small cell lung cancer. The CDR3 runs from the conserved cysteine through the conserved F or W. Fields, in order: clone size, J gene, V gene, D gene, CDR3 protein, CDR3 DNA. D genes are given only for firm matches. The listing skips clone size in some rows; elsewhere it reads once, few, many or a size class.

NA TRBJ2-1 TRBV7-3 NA CASSLGLPFDEQFF TGTGCCAGCAGCTTAGGGCTTCCCTTTGATGAGCAGTTCTTC
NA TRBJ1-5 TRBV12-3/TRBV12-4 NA CASSPQGGQPQHF TGTGCCAGCAGTCCCCAGGGAGGTCAGCCCCAGCATTTT
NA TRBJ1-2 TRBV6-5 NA CASSYSGREGYGYTF TGTGCCAGCAGTTACTCGGGCAGGGAGGGCTATGGCTACACCTTC
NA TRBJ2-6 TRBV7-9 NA CASSSGRDSGANVLTF TGTGCCAGCAGCTCGGGCAGGGACTCTGGGGCCAACGTCCTGACTTTC
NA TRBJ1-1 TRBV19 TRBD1 CASSFDRANTEAFF TGTGCCAGTAGTTTTGACAGGGCAAACACTGAAGCTTTCTTT
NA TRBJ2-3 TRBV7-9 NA CASSLVIIGVSGDTQYF TGTGCCAGCAGCTTAGTGATAATAGGGGTGTCAGGAGATACGCAGTATTTT
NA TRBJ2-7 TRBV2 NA CASRHRITSYKQYF TGTGCCAGCAGACACAGGATTACCTCCTACAAGCAGTACTTC
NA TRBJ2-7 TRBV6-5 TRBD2 CASRTSGTYEQYF TGTGCCAGCAGGACTAGCGGGACCTACGAGCAGTATTTC
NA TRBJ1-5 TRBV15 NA CATSRGGRQDTQPQHF TGTGCCACCAGCAGAGGGGGTCGGCAGGACACTCAGCCCCAGCATTTT
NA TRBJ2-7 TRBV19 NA CASSIGDLSYEQYF TGTGCCAGTAGTATAGGGGACTTATCCTACGAGCAGTACTTC
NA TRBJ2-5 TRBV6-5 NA CASSYFVGGEKETQYF TGTGCCAGCAGTTACTTCGTTGGCGGGGAGAAAGAGACCCAGTACTTC
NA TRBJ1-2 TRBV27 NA CASSSAGGENYGYTF TGTGCCAGCAGTTCGGCGGGAGGGGAGAACTATGGCTACACCTTC
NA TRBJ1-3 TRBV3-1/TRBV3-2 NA CASSLLTSGNTIYF TGTGCCAGCAGCCTCCTGACTTCTGGAAACACCATATATTTT
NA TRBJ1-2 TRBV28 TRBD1 CASTGGDYGYTF TGTGCCAGTACAGGGGGAGACTATGGCTACACCTTC
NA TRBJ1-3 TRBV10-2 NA CASSEGGHSGNTIYF TGCGCCAGCAGTGAGGGGGGGCACTCTGGAAACACCATATATTTT
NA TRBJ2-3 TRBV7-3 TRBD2 CASSLSLAGTSTDTQYF TGTGCCAGCAGCTTAAGTCTAGCGGGGACGAGCACAGATACGCAGTATTTT
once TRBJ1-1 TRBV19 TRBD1 CASSRDRVTEAFF TGTGCCAGTAGTCGGGACAGGGTGACTGAAGCTTTCTTT
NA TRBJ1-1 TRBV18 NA CASSPNAPDKAFF TGTGCCAGCTCACCAAATGCTCCGGACAAAGCTTTCTTT
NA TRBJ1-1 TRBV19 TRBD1 CASSITTTGFTEAFF TGTGCCAGTAGTATAACAACGACAGGGTTCACTGAAGCTTTCTTT
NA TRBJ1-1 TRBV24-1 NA CATSDLMSEAFF TGTGCCACCAGTGATTTGATGTCTGAAGCTTTCTTT
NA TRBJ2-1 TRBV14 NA CASSQERIGVHEQFF TGTGCCAGCAGCCAAGAAAGGATAGGGGTCCATGAGCAGTTCTTC
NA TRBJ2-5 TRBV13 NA CASSLRGTQKETQYF TGTGCCAGCAGCCTCCGAGGGACGCAAAAAGAGACCCAGTACTTC
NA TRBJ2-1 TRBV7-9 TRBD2 CASSPLAGGSYNEQFF TGTGCCAGCAGCCCGCTGGCGGGGGGTTCCTACAATGAGCAGTTCTTC
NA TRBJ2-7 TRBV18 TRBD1 CASSPRDRGNEQYF TGTGCCAGCTCACCGCGGGACAGGGGAAACGAGCAGTACTTC
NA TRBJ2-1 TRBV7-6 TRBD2 CASSWGGLQASEQFF TGTGCCAGCAGCTGGGGGGGACTCCAAGCGAGTGAGCAGTTCTTC